Presented here are 5 T cell receptor beta chains from one specimen sequenced in a study of cytomegalovirus exposure and HLA in healthy donors. Both 60 Vbeta primers and 13 Jbeta primers went into the PCR. Sequencing used immunoSEQ multiplex PCR; TCRdb keeps in-frame clones, though not all of them. This table has approximately 180,000 clones, 81% appearing once. Sequences were obtained from PBMCs. These receptors were collected from a man aged 18 to 30 in good health and CMV-seronegative.

This clone occurred once. The rearrangement links TRBV5-4 to TRBJ2-7; 8 bases fit TRBD1. The germline V gene has CDR1 SGHNT and CDR2 YYREEE (reference sequence). Losses at the gene ends were 4 bases for V and 3 bases for J; bases not matched to a gene: 9. There are 15 residues in the CDR3. CDR3 region: CASSGGTGRIYEQYF. CDR3 nucleotide sequence: TGTGCCAGCAGCGGGGGGACAGGCAGAATCTACGAGCAGTACTTC.

This chain uses TRBV4-1 with TRBJ2-5; 7 positions agree with TRBD2. Losses at the gene ends were 5 bases for V and 5 bases for J; bases not matched to a gene: 8. Germline V gives CDR1 MGHRA, CDR2 YSYEKL. This CDR3 has 14 residues. The CDR3: CASSSGGSWETQYF. CDR3 DNA sequence: TGCGCCAGCAGCAGTGGCGGGAGTTGGGAGACCCAGTACTTC.

The rearrangement links TRBV29-1 to TRBJ2-1, with 10 bases aligning to TRBD1. The CDR3 has 14 amino acids. Per the germline V gene, CDR1 is SQVTM and CDR2 is ANQGSEA. V gave up 2 bases and J gave up 11 bases; unmatched junction bases: 9. The CDR3 nucleotides are TGCAGCGTTGAACAGGTGACAGGGGGCTCTAAGCAGTTCTTC. This gives the protein CSVEQVTGGSKQFF.

In regard to this clone: Different DNA sequences within this sample yield the same CDR3. The V gene is TRBV9, the J gene TRBJ2-7, with TRBD2 as a possible D gene (6 bases). Germline assignment: CDR1 SGDLS and CDR2 YYNGEE. The ends were cut back, 2 bases at V and 4 bases at J, with 13 bases in the middle. The CDR3 spans 14 residues. For the CDR3, the DNA is TGTGCCAGCAGCGTGGGGGGAGGTACTTACGAGCAGTACTTC. Amino acids: CASSVGGGTYEQYF.

A few counts support this clone. This CDR3 is also generated by other DNA sequences in the sample. The chain recombines TRBV7-9 with TRBJ2-7, with D tentatively TRBD1 (6 bases). The V gene lost 4 bases and the J gene lost 4 bases, with 8 bases spanning the gap. CDR3 length: 12 amino acids. Germline CDR1 reads SEHNR; CDR2 reads FQNEAQ (reference sequence). DNA for the CDR3: TGTGCCAGCAGCTCAACAGGGTACGAGCAGTACTTC. Protein: CASSSTGYEQYF.